This TCR beta chain was documented in a study of control samples from healthy donors and cancer patients. The CDR3 loop spans 13 amino acids. The germline CDR1 and CDR2 sequences are SGHNT and YYREEE (reference sequence). Trimming shortened V by 0 bases and J by 1 base, and 4 bases separated the two germline ends. Method: immunoSEQ multiplex PCR; TCRdb's copy keeps in-frame clones and lacks some. The sample records fewer than 95,000 clones, more than 75% being singletons. The chain joins TRBV5-4 to TRBJ1-2; D gene unclear. Sequencing was carried out using blood. This TCR came from a middle-aged woman in good health. The CDR3 region is CASSLANNYGYTF. CDR3 DNA sequence: TGTGCCAGCAGCTTGGCTAATAACTATGGCTACACCTTC. The full variable domain, rest sourced from reference TRBV5-4 and TRBJ1-2, is ETGVTQSPTHLIKTRGQQVTLRCSSQSGHNTVSWYQQALGQGPQFIFQYYREEENGRGNFPPRFSGLQFPNYSSELNVNALELDDSALYLCASSLANNYGYTFGSGTRLTVV.